What follows is one T cell receptor beta chain and its context. The antigen remains undetermined. Researchers ran the PCR with 60 Vbeta and 13 Jbeta primers. The data were produced by immunoSEQ multiplex PCR, yet TCRdb's version contains in-frame clones alone and is incomplete. This sample has 110,000 to 150,000 clones, with about 85% found just once. This entry comes from a study of cytomegalovirus exposure and HLA in healthy donors. Broader study findings: Researchers reported that a few CMV-associated chains were confirmed in vitro as CMV antigen-specific. As immune exposure information, only CMV serostatus was available.

J lost 1 base, V lost 1 base, and 5 bases had no gene match. This CDR3 contains 17 residues. Germline V lookup: CDR1 SGHTA, CDR2 FQGNSA. The gene calls are TRBV7-2 and TRBJ1-5, with 9 bases lining up with TRBD1. Sequences were obtained from PBMCs. The source of this sequence is a boy aged 2 to 10 in good health and CMV-seronegative. CDR3 region: CASSLVRDRESNQPQHF. The CDR3, as DNA: TGTGCCAGCAGCTTAGTCCGGGACAGGGAGAGCAATCAGCCCCAGCATTTT. Full variable domain (remainder filled in from reference TRBV7-2 and TRBJ1-5): GAGVSQSPSNKVTEKGKDVELRCDPISGHTALYWYRQSLGQGLEFLIYFQGNSAPDKSGLPSDRFSAERTGGSVSTLTIQRTQQEDSAVYLCASSLVRDRESNQPQHFGDGTRLSIL.